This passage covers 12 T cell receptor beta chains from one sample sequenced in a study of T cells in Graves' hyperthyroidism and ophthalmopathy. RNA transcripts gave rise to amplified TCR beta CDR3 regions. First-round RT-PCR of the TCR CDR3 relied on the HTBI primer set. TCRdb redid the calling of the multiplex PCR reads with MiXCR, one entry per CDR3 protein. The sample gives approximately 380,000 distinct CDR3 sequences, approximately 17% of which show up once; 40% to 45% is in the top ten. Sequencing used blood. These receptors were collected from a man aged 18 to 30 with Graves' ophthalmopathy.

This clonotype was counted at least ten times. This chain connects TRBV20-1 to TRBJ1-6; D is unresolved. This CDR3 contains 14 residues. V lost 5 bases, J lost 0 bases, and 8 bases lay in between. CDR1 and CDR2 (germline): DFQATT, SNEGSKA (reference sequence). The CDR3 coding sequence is TGCAGTGCTGGGGAAAGCTCCTATAATTCACCCCTCCACTTT. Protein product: CSAGESSYNSPLHF.

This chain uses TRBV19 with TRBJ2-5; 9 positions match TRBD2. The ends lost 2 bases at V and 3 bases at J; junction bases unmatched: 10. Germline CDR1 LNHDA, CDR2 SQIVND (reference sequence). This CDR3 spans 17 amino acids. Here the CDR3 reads CASSISRIAGAKETQYF. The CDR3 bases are TGTGCCAGTAGTATATCGAGGATAGCGGGGGCGAAAGAGACCCAGTACTTC.

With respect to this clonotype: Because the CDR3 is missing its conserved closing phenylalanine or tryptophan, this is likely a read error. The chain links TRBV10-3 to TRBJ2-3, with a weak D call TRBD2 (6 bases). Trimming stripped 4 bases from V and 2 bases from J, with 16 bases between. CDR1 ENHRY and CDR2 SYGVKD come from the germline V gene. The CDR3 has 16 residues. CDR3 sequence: CAISGAGLRNTDTQYL. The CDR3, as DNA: TGTGCCATCAGTGGTGCGGGACTCAGGAACACAGATACGCAGTATTTA.

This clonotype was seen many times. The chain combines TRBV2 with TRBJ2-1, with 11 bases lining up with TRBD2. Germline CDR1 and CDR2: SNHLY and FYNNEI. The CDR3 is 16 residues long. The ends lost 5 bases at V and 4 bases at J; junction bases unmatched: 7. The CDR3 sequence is CASSTDLAGGYNEQFF. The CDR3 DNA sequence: TGTGCCAGCAGTACCGATCTAGCGGGGGGTTACAATGAGCAGTTCTTC.

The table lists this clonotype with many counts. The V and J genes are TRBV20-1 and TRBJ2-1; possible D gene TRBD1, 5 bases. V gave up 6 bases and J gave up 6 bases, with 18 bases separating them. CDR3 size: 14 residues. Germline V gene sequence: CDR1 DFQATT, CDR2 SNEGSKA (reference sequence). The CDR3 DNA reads TGCAGTGCCCGAGCCCCAGGGCCAGGCAATGAGCAGTTCTTC. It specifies CSARAPGPGNEQFF.

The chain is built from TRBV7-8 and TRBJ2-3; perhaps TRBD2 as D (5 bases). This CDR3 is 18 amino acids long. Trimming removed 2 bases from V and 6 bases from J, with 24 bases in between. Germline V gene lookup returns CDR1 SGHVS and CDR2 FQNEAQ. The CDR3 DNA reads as TGTGCCAGCAGCTTAACGCTGAGGGAGCTGGGTACGACGGATACGCAGTATTTT. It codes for CASSLTLRELGTTDTQYF.

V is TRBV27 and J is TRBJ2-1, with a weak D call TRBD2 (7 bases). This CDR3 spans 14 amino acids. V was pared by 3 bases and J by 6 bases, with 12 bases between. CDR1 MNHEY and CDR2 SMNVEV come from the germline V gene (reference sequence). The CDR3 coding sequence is TGTGCCAGCAGTTTCGCGGGGGCACCCAATGAGCAGTTCTTC. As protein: CASSFAGAPNEQFF.

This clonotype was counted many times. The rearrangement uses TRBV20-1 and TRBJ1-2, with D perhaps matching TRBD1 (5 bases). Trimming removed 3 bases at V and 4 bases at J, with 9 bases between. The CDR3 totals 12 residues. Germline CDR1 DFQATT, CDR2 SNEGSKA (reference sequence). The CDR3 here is CSARWTIYGYTF. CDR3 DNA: TGCAGTGCTAGGTGGACAATCTATGGCTACACCTTC.

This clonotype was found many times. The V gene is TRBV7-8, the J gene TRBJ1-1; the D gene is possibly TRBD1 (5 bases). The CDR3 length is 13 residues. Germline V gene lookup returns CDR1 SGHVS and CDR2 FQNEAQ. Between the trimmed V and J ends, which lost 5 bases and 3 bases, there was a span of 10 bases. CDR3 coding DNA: TGTGCCAGCAGCAAGCAGGGTGACACTGAAGCTTTCTTT. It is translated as CASSKQGDTEAFF. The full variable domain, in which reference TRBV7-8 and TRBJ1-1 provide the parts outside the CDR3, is GAGVSQSPRYKVAKRGQDVALRCDPISGHVSLFWYQQALGQGPEFLTYFQNEAQLDKSGLPSDRFFAERPEGSVSTLKIQRTQQEDSAVYLCASSKQGDTEAFFGQGTRLTVV.

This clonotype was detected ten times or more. The CDR3 spells CASSLGGGGANEQFF. The DNA for the CDR3 is TGTGCCAGCAGCTTAGGGGGCGGGGGGGCCAATGAGCAGTTCTTC. The gene calls are TRBV11-2 and TRBJ2-1, with 9 bases lining up with TRBD2. The CDR3 is 15 residues long. Germline CDR1 and CDR2: SGHAT and FQNNGV. Trimming took 1 base from V and 6 from J; bases not matched to a gene: 4. Combining the CDR3 with reference TRBV11-2 and TRBJ2-1 gives the whole variable domain EAGVAQSPRYKIIEKRQSVAFWCNPISGHATLYWYQQILGQGPKLLIQFQNNGVVDDSQLPKDRFSAERLKGVDSTLKIQPAKLEDSAVYLCASSLGGGGANEQFFGPGTRLTVL.

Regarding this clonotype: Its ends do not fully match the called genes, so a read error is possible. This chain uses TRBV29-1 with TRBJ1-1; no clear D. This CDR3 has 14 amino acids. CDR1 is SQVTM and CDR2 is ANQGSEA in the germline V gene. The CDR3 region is CSVEGPGMNTEASF. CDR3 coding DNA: TGCAGCGTTGAAGGCCCGGGGATGAACACTGAAGCTTCCTTT.

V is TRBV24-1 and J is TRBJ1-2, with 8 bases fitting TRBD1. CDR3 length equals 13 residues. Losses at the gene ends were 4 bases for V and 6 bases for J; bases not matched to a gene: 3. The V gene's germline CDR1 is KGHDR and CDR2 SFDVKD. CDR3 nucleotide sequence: TGTGCCACCAGTGACTGGGACAGGAATGGCTACACCTTC. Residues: CATSDWDRNGYTF.